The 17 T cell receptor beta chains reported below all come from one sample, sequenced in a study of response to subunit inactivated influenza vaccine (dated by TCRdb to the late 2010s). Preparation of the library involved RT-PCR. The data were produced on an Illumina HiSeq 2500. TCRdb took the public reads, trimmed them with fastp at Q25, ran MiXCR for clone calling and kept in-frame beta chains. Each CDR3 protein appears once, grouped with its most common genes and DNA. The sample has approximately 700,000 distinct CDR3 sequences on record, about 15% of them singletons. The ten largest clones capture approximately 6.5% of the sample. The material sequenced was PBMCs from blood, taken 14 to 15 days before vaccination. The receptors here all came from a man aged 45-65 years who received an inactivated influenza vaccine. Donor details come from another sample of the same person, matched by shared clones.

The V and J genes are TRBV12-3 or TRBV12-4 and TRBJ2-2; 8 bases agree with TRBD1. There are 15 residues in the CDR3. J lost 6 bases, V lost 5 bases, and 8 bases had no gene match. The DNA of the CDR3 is TGTGCCAGCAGTCCCGGACAGGGTTCGTCCGGGGAGCTGTTTTTT. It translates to CASSPGQGSSGELFF.

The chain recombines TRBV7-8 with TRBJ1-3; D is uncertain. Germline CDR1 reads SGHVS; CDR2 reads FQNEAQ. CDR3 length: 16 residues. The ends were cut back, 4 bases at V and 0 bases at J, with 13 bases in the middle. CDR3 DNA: TGTGCCAGCAGCTCCGCAGTCCCGAGCTCTGGAAACACCATATATTTT. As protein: CASSSAVPSSGNTIYF.

The CDR3, as DNA: TGTGCCAGCAGCGTAGGGGTGGAGGCATACGAGCAGTACTTC. This encodes CASSVGVEAYEQYF. This chain links TRBV9 with TRBJ2-7; D is possibly TRBD2 (5 bases). The germline gives CDR1 SGDLS, CDR2 YYNGEE. This CDR3 comprises 14 residues. V dropped 0 bases and J dropped 4 bases, with 11 bases sitting between them.

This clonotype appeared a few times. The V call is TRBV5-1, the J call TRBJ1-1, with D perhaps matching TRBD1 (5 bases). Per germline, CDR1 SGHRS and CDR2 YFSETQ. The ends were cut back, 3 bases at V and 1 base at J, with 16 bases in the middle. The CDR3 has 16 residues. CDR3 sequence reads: CASSSISQGRNTEAFF. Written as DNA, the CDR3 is TGCGCCAGCAGCTCCATCTCTCAGGGTCGGAACACTGAAGCTTTCTTT.

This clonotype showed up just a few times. Here the CDR3 DNA reads TGCAGCGTTGCCCGGGACCTTAGCGATGAGCAGTTCTTC. It yields the protein CSVARDLSDEQFF. The gene calls are TRBV29-1 and TRBJ2-1, with D possibly being TRBD1 or TRBD2 (5 bases each). The CDR3 runs 13 residues. Germline assignment: CDR1 SQVTM and CDR2 ANQGSEA. V lost 4 bases, J lost 8 bases, and 15 bases lay in between.

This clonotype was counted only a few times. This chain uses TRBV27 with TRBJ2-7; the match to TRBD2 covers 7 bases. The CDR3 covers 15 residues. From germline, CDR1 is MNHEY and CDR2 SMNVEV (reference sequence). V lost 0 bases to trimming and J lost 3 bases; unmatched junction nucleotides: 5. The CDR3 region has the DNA TGTGCCAGCAGTTTATCGGCTAGCGGATTCTACGAGCAGTACTTC. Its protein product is CASSLSASGFYEQYF.

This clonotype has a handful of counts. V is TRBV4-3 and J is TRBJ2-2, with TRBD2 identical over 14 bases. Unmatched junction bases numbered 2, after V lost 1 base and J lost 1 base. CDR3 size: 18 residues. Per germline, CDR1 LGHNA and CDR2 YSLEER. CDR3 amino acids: CASSQGTSGGRNTGELFF. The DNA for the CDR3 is TGCGCCAGCAGCCAAGGGACTAGCGGGGGGCGGAACACCGGGGAGCTGTTTTTT.

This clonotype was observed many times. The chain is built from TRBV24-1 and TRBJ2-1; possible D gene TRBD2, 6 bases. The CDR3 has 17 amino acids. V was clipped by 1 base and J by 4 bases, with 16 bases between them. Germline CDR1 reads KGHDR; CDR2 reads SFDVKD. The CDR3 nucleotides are TGTGCCACCAGTGATTTACCCTCGGGACTGGGATACAATGAGCAGTTCTTC. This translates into CATSDLPSGLGYNEQFF.

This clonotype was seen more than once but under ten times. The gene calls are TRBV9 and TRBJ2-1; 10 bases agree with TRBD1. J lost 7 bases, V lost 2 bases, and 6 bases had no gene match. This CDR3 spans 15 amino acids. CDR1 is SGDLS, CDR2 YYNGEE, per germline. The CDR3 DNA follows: TGTGCCAGCAGCGTCGGACAGGGGGTTGGGAATGAGCAGTTCTTC. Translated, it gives CASSVGQGVGNEQFF.

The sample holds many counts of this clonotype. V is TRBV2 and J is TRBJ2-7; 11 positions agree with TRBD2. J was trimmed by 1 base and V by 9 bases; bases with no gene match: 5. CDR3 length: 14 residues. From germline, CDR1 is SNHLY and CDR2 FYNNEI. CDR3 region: CAREGTSGSYEQYF. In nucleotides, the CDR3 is TGTGCCAGAGAAGGGACTAGCGGTTCCTACGAGCAGTACTTC.

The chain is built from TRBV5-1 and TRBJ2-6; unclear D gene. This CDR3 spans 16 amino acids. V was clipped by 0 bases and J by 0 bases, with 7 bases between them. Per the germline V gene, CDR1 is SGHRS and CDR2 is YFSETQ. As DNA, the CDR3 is TGCGCCAGCAGCTTGGAAGTAAACTCTGGGGCCAACGTCCTGACTTTC. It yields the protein CASSLEVNSGANVLTF.

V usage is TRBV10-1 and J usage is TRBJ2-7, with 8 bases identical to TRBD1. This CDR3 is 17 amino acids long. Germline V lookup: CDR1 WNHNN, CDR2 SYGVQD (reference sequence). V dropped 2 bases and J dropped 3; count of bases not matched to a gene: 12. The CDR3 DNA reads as TGCGCCAGCAGTGAGGGACAGGGCATGGGAAGGAACTACGAGCAGTACTTC. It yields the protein CASSEGQGMGRNYEQYF.

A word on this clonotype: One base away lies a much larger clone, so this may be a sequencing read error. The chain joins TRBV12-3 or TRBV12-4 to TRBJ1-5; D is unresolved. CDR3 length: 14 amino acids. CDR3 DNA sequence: TGTGCCAGCAGTTTCGGGAGGAGCAGTCAGCTCCAGCATTTT. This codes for CASSFGRSSQLQHF.

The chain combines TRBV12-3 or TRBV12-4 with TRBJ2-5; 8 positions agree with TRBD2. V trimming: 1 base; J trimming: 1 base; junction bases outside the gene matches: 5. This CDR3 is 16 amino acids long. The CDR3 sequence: CASSLGGSGAQETQYF. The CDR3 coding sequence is TGTGCCAGCAGTTTAGGGGGTAGCGGGGCCCAAGAGACCCAGTACTTC.

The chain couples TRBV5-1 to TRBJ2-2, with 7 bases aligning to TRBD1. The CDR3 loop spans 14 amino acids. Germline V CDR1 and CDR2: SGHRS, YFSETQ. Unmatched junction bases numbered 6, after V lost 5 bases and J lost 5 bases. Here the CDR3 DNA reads TGCGCCAGCAGTACGGGACAGAAGACCGGGGAGCTGTTTTTT. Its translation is CASSTGQKTGELFF.

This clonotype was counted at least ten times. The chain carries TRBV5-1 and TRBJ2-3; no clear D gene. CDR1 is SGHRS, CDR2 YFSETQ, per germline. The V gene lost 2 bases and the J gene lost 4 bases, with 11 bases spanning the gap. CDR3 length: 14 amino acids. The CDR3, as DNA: TGCGCCAGCAGCTTACAAGACCCCGCAGATACGCAGTATTTT. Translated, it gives CASSLQDPADTQYF.

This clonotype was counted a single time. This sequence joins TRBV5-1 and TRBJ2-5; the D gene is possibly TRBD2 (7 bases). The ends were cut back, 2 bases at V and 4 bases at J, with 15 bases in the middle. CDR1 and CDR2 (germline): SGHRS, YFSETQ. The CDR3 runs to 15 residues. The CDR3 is CASSFGGGAGETQYF. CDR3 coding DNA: TGCGCCAGCAGCTTCGGTGGGGGGGCCGGAGAGACCCAGTACTTC.